The rows below give T cell receptor beta chains drawn from one sample of a study of T-cell reconstitution after alpha-beta-depleted transplantation in children. TCRdb re-called the PCR reads through MiXCR, storing one row per CDR3 protein. The data contain some 590,000 distinct CDR3 sequences, over 9.5% of them singletons. The sample in question was PBMCs from the stem cell graft donor, obtained from the stem cell graft. The receptors here all came from a human donor who donated a stem cell graft to a child with acute myeloid leukemia. Both conserved end residues are part of each CDR3. The order of the fields is clone size, D gene, J gene, V gene, CDR3 DNA, CDR3 protein. A D gene is named only where the DNA matches it firmly. Clone size is given for some rows only: seen once, a few or many times, or a class if the clone is expanded.

abundance: many; d_gene: TRBD2; j_gene: TRBJ2-1; v_gene: TRBV2; CDR3nt: TGTGCCAGCAGCGAGAGACTAGCGGGAGGGGGTGAGCAGTTCTTC; CDR3aa: CASSERLAGGGEQFF
abundance: -; d_gene: -; j_gene: TRBJ1-3; v_gene: TRBV20-1; CDR3nt: TGCAGTGCTAGGAGAGGAAACACCATATATTTT; CDR3aa: CSARRGNTIYF
abundance: many; d_gene: -; j_gene: TRBJ2-1; v_gene: TRBV12-3/TRBV12-4; CDR3nt: TGTGCCAGCTTAATTGTTAGGGACATACACAATGAGCAGTTCTTC; CDR3aa: CASLIVRDIHNEQFF
abundance: few; d_gene: -; j_gene: TRBJ2-7; v_gene: TRBV4-2; CDR3nt: TGTGCCAGCAGCCAAGAGCGGACCCACTCCTACGAGCAGTACTTC; CDR3aa: CASSQERTHSYEQYF
abundance: few; d_gene: -; j_gene: TRBJ1-2; v_gene: TRBV18; CDR3nt: TGTGCCAGCTCACCAACGGACAGTGGCTATGGCTACACCTTC; CDR3aa: CASSPTDSGYGYTF
abundance: few; d_gene: TRBD2; j_gene: TRBJ2-2; v_gene: TRBV5-1; CDR3nt: TGCGCCAGCAGCTTGGATCCCGGGAGGGCTAACACCGGGGAGCTGTTTTTT; CDR3aa: CASSLDPGRANTGELFF
abundance: -; d_gene: TRBD1; j_gene: TRBJ2-1; v_gene: TRBV6-5; CDR3nt: TGTGCCAGCAGTTACTCGAGGACAGGGGGCTTAGATGAGCAGTTCTTC; CDR3aa: CASSYSRTGGLDEQFF
abundance: few; d_gene: -; j_gene: TRBJ1-2; v_gene: TRBV12-3/TRBV12-4; CDR3nt: TGTGCCAGCAGTTTAGTAGGGGTTTCTTTGTATGGCTACACCTTC; CDR3aa: CASSLVGVSLYGYTF
abundance: many; d_gene: -; j_gene: TRBJ2-1; v_gene: TRBV9; CDR3nt: TGTGCCAGCAGCGTAGGCACAGGGAATGAGCAGTTCTTC; CDR3aa: CASSVGTGNEQFF
abundance: -; d_gene: -; j_gene: TRBJ1-2; v_gene: TRBV6-1; CDR3nt: TGTGCCAGCAGTAAATTGTTGGGGAGAGGCTACACCTTC; CDR3aa: CASSKLLGRGYTF
abundance: many; d_gene: -; j_gene: TRBJ2-1; v_gene: TRBV24-1; CDR3nt: TGTGCCACCAGTGATAATAGGGACTGGGTAAGGAATGAGCAGTTCTTC; CDR3aa: CATSDNRDWVRNEQFF
abundance: few; d_gene: TRBD2; j_gene: TRBJ2-1; v_gene: TRBV3-1; CDR3nt: TGTGCCAGCAGTTCCTATGCGCGGGCTAGCGGGACCTACAATGAGCAGTTCTTC; CDR3aa: CASSSYARASGTYNEQFF
abundance: few; d_gene: TRBD2; j_gene: TRBJ2-5; v_gene: TRBV12-3/TRBV12-4; CDR3nt: TGTGCCAGCACCAGGACTAGCGGGAAAGAGACCCAGTACTTC; CDR3aa: CASTRTSGKETQYF
abundance: many; d_gene: TRBD1; j_gene: TRBJ2-5; v_gene: TRBV20-1; CDR3nt: TGCAGTGCTAGAGGGACAGGGGGGGGACAAGAGACCCAGTACTTC; CDR3aa: CSARGTGGGQETQYF
abundance: -; d_gene: -; j_gene: TRBJ2-7; v_gene: TRBV5-1; CDR3nt: TGCGCCAGCAGCCACGGCGGGTTTAACCACTACGAGCAGTACTTC; CDR3aa: CASSHGGFNHYEQYF
abundance: -; d_gene: -; j_gene: TRBJ2-5; v_gene: TRBV12-3/TRBV12-4; CDR3nt: TGTGCCCGTTTTCGGGGAGAATTAGGAGAGACCCAGTACTTC; CDR3aa: CARFRGELGETQYF
abundance: many; d_gene: -; j_gene: TRBJ1-1; v_gene: TRBV20-1; CDR3nt: TGCAGTGCTAGGACAGTGAACACTGAAGCTTTCTTT; CDR3aa: CSARTVNTEAFF
abundance: few; d_gene: -; j_gene: TRBJ2-5; v_gene: TRBV20-1; CDR3nt: TGCAGTGCTCGGCACCTCTACGGTGGACAAGAGACCCAGTACTTC; CDR3aa: CSARHLYGGQETQYF
abundance: many; d_gene: -; j_gene: TRBJ2-4; v_gene: TRBV29-1; CDR3nt: TGCAGCGTCTTATTATGGACAGAAAACATTCAGTACTTC; CDR3aa: CSVLLWTENIQYF
abundance: many; d_gene: TRBD2; j_gene: TRBJ2-5; v_gene: TRBV29-1; CDR3nt: TGCAGCGTTCTGGGGACTAGCGGGATGGAGACCCAGTACTTC; CDR3aa: CSVLGTSGMETQYF
abundance: few; d_gene: -; j_gene: TRBJ2-1; v_gene: TRBV6-1; CDR3nt: TGTGCCAGCAAAGAAGGGGACGTAGCCTACAATGAGCAGTTCTTC; CDR3aa: CASKEGDVAYNEQFF
abundance: -; d_gene: -; j_gene: TRBJ1-3; v_gene: TRBV30; CDR3nt: TGTGCCTGGACAGGAGACTCTGGAAACACCATATATTTT; CDR3aa: CAWTGDSGNTIYF
abundance: many; d_gene: -; j_gene: TRBJ2-7; v_gene: TRBV6-1; CDR3nt: TGTGCCAGCAGTCGGACCGGGACCAGATCCTACGAGCAGTACTTC; CDR3aa: CASSRTGTRSYEQYF
abundance: -; d_gene: -; j_gene: TRBJ2-5; v_gene: TRBV29-1; CDR3nt: TGCAGCCTAGGAGACGGACAAAAGACGCAGTACTTC; CDR3aa: CSLGDGQKTQYF
abundance: few; d_gene: -; j_gene: TRBJ2-7; v_gene: TRBV20-1; CDR3nt: TGCAGTGCGGGCGCAGTTCGGTACTTC; CDR3aa: CSAGAVRYF
abundance: many; d_gene: -; j_gene: TRBJ1-1; v_gene: TRBV5-1; CDR3nt: TGCGCCAGCAGGGCGGAGAACACTGAAGCTTTCTTT; CDR3aa: CASRAENTEAFF
abundance: many; d_gene: TRBD2; j_gene: TRBJ2-3; v_gene: TRBV20-1; CDR3nt: TGCAGTGCGATGGGTGGGGAACTAGCGGGAGGAACAGATACGCAGTATTTT; CDR3aa: CSAMGGELAGGTDTQYF
abundance: -; d_gene: TRBD1; j_gene: TRBJ2-1; v_gene: TRBV27; CDR3nt: TGTGCCAGCAGTATCCTAACCGGGACAGGGATAAATGAGCAGTTCTTC; CDR3aa: CASSILTGTGINEQFF
abundance: few; d_gene: -; j_gene: TRBJ2-1; v_gene: TRBV11-2; CDR3nt: TGTGCCAGCAGCTTGTATAGTCAACTGAGCTCCTACAATGAGCAGTTCTTC; CDR3aa: CASSLYSQLSSYNEQFF
abundance: -; d_gene: TRBD2; j_gene: TRBJ2-7; v_gene: TRBV10-3; CDR3nt: TGTGCCATCAGCCCACTAGCGGGAGACGAGCAGTACTTC; CDR3aa: CAISPLAGDEQYF
abundance: few; d_gene: -; j_gene: TRBJ2-7; v_gene: TRBV15; CDR3nt: TGTGCCACCAGCAGAGGGGGCCACACGGGTTCCTCCTACGAGCAGTACTTC; CDR3aa: CATSRGGHTGSSYEQYF
abundance: -; d_gene: TRBD1; j_gene: TRBJ2-2; v_gene: TRBV14; CDR3nt: TGTGCCAGCAGCCATACAGGGGGTAGGACCGGGGAGCTGTTTTTT; CDR3aa: CASSHTGGRTGELFF
abundance: many; d_gene: -; j_gene: TRBJ1-1; v_gene: TRBV6-1; CDR3nt: TGTGCCAGTTTACAGGGAGGTGGAGCTGAAGCTTTCTTT; CDR3aa: CASLQGGGAEAFF
abundance: -; d_gene: -; j_gene: TRBJ2-7; v_gene: TRBV20-1; CDR3nt: TGCAGTGCTAGAAACTCAAACGGGGGATACGAGCAGTACTTC; CDR3aa: CSARNSNGGYEQYF
abundance: -; d_gene: -; j_gene: TRBJ2-5; v_gene: TRBV5-6; CDR3nt: TGTGCCAGCAGCTCAGCGACGGGGGCCCGAAAGACCCAGTACTTC; CDR3aa: CASSSATGARKTQYF
abundance: few; d_gene: -; j_gene: TRBJ2-2; v_gene: TRBV6-2/TRBV6-3; CDR3nt: TGTGCCAGCACCGACAGAAACACCGGGGAGCTGTTTTTT; CDR3aa: CASTDRNTGELFF
abundance: few; d_gene: TRBD2; j_gene: TRBJ2-3; v_gene: TRBV12-3/TRBV12-4; CDR3nt: TGTGCCAGCAGTCTAGCGGGAGGGCCCGAAGATACGCAGTATTTT; CDR3aa: CASSLAGGPEDTQYF
abundance: few; d_gene: -; j_gene: TRBJ1-4; v_gene: TRBV30; CDR3nt: TGTGCCTGGAGTGCGAGAGGGGAAAATGAAAAACTGTTTTTT; CDR3aa: CAWSARGENEKLFF
abundance: many; d_gene: TRBD2; j_gene: TRBJ2-3; v_gene: TRBV7-8; CDR3nt: TGTGCCAGCAGCACTAGCGGTTGGGTCACAGATACGCAGTATTTT; CDR3aa: CASSTSGWVTDTQYF
abundance: -; d_gene: -; j_gene: TRBJ2-7; v_gene: TRBV7-2; CDR3nt: TGTGCCAGCAGCCCCCTCCTTTCCGAGCAGTACTTC; CDR3aa: CASSPLLSEQYF
abundance: few; d_gene: TRBD2; j_gene: TRBJ2-1; v_gene: TRBV25-1; CDR3nt: TGTGCCAGCAGTGATCGGCCCCATCTAGCGGGGGACAATGAGCAGTTCTTC; CDR3aa: CASSDRPHLAGDNEQFF
abundance: many; d_gene: TRBD1; j_gene: TRBJ2-7; v_gene: TRBV7-2; CDR3nt: TGTGCCAGCGCCTTAGGGGGCCCCTACGAGCAGTACTTC; CDR3aa: CASALGGPYEQYF
abundance: few; d_gene: TRBD2; j_gene: TRBJ2-1; v_gene: TRBV12-3/TRBV12-4; CDR3nt: TGTGCCAGCAGTCCGACTAGCGGAGGGGCTCACGTAAATGAGCAGTTCTTC; CDR3aa: CASSPTSGGAHVNEQFF
abundance: many; d_gene: -; j_gene: TRBJ2-4; v_gene: TRBV20-1; CDR3nt: TGCAGTGCCGAAGAGGGGGGAAGGGACATTCAGTACTTC; CDR3aa: CSAEEGGRDIQYF
abundance: -; d_gene: -; j_gene: TRBJ2-2; v_gene: TRBV6-4; CDR3nt: TGTGCCAGCAGTAGAACTTACACCGGGGAGCTGTTTTTT; CDR3aa: CASSRTYTGELFF
abundance: few; d_gene: TRBD2; j_gene: TRBJ2-2; v_gene: TRBV5-1; CDR3nt: TGCGCCAGCAGCGGGGGACTAGCGGGAGGACAAGGCGGGGAGCTGTTTTTT; CDR3aa: CASSGGLAGGQGGELFF
abundance: few; d_gene: TRBD2; j_gene: TRBJ2-1; v_gene: TRBV7-2; CDR3nt: TGTGCCAGCGATACCGGGACTAGCCCTTACAATGAGCAGTTCTTC; CDR3aa: CASDTGTSPYNEQFF
abundance: -; d_gene: TRBD1; j_gene: TRBJ1-1; v_gene: TRBV7-3; CDR3nt: TGTGCCAGCAAAACCGGGACAGGGGTTTTCACTGAAGCTTTCTTT; CDR3aa: CASKTGTGVFTEAFF
abundance: many; d_gene: TRBD2; j_gene: TRBJ2-3; v_gene: TRBV7-3; CDR3nt: TGTGCCAGCAGCTTACTAGCGGGAAGGGCGCAGTATTTT; CDR3aa: CASSLLAGRAQYF
abundance: few; d_gene: -; j_gene: TRBJ1-2; v_gene: TRBV20-1; CDR3nt: TGCGGGAGCGCCCGGGTTGGGAGGGGCTACACCTTC; CDR3aa: CGSARVGRGYTF
abundance: few; d_gene: -; j_gene: TRBJ1-1; v_gene: TRBV10-3; CDR3nt: TGTGCCATCAGTGTGGGGAACACTGAAGCTTTCTTT; CDR3aa: CAISVGNTEAFF